This T cell receptor (beta chain) was sequenced in a study of cytomegalovirus exposure and HLA in healthy donors. Study context: Ancestry clustering placed 70% to 85% of a few hundred genotyped donors in the Caucasian-associated cluster.

General observations from the study: Later examination showed HLA-associated TCR beta chains had greater clonal expansion than equally common others. After further analysis at a later stage, 15,000 to 20,000 TCR beta sequences were associated with HLA alleles at 0.05 false discovery rate. Fewer N-insertions than the roughly 700-donor mean were reportedly shown by an Asian-associated ancestry cluster in a later analysis.

The CDR3 is 14 residues long. The germline V gene has CDR1 SEHNR and CDR2 FQNEAQ (reference sequence). Deletions cut 2 bases from V and 0 bases from J, with 7 bases between. The PCR ran on 60 Vbeta and 13 Jbeta primers. TCRdb's copy holds only in-frame clones and misses some; the assay was immunoSEQ multiplex PCR. The data show approximately 110,000 clones, with 55% to 75% seen just once and about 8.2% held by the top ten. As regards this clone: Its antigen remains unidentified.

The V and J genes are TRBV7-9 and TRBJ1-1; D gene unclear. Sequences were obtained from PBMCs. The receptor was isolated from a woman aged 40 to 49 in good health and CMV-seropositive. The CDR3: CASSLSGLNTEAFF. CDR3 DNA sequence: TGTGCCAGCAGCTTATCGGGATTGAACACTGAAGCTTTCTTT.